Below are 25 T cell receptor beta chains sequenced from a single sample in a study of cytomegalovirus exposure and HLA in healthy donors. The PCR had 60 Vbeta and 13 Jbeta primers. The method was immunoSEQ multiplex PCR; TCRdb's version includes in-frame clones alone and lacks a portion of them. Found here are roughly 140,000 clones, roughly 79% of them singletons; the top ten hold less than 3.5%. Sequencing was carried out using PBMCs. Receptor source: a male donor in good health and CMV-seronegative.

This clone was counted only a few times. The chain couples TRBV14 to TRBJ2-3; a possible D gene is TRBD2 (6 bases). CDR3 size: 14 residues. Germline CDR1 is SGHDN and CDR2 is FVKESK. V was shortened by 4 bases and J by 3 bases, with 11 bases between the two germline ends. The DNA for the CDR3 is TGTGCCAGCAGCCCAGCCGGGACTACAGATACGCAGTATTTT. It is translated as CASSPAGTTDTQYF.

The rearrangement uses TRBV4-2 and TRBJ2-1, with 9 bases identical to TRBD2. The germline V gene encodes CDR1 LGHNA and CDR2 YNFKEQ. Germline trimming cut 6 bases from V and 7 bases from J; bases unmatched to any gene: 7. The CDR3 spans 14 residues. This CDR3 is CASRRIAGENEQFF. The CDR3 nucleotides are TGTGCCAGCAGACGGATAGCGGGGGAAAATGAGCAGTTCTTC.

V usage is TRBV9 and J usage is TRBJ2-7; possible D gene TRBD1, 5 bases. The V gene lost 4 bases and the J gene lost 3 bases, with 20 bases spanning the gap. CDR1 is SGDLS, CDR2 YYNGEE, per germline. This CDR3 comprises 16 residues. The CDR3 reads CASSPDLGQLVYEQYF. As DNA, the CDR3 is TGTGCCAGCAGCCCAGACCTGGGGCAGTTAGTCTACGAGCAGTACTTC.

The V and J genes are TRBV19 and TRBJ2-1, with 8 positions matching TRBD2. The ends lost 8 bases at V and 8 bases at J; junction bases unmatched: 11. The CDR3 is 14 amino acids. Germline CDR1 LNHDA, CDR2 SQIVND (reference sequence). The DNA of the CDR3 is TGTGCCAGTGGCGCGGGACTAGTGGCGGATGAGCAGTTCTTC. It codes for CASGAGLVADEQFF.

This chain links TRBV14 with TRBJ2-3; 9 positions agree with TRBD2. CDR1 SGHDN and CDR2 FVKESK come from the germline V gene. V lost 4 bases, J lost 0 bases, and 8 bases stayed unmatched. This CDR3 region has 17 residues. The CDR3 coding sequence is TGTGCCAGCAGCCTGAGGACTAGCGCTGCTAGCACAGATACGCAGTATTTT. As protein: CASSLRTSAASTDTQYF.

This chain links TRBV7-3 with TRBJ2-2; D gene uncertain. V lost 7 bases, J lost 2 bases, and 11 bases lay in between. CDR3 length: 14 amino acids. CDR1 SGHTA and CDR2 FQGTGA come from the germline V gene. The CDR3, as DNA: TGTGCCAGCACCTCAAGCCCCAACACCGGGGAGCTGTTTTTT. Protein: CASTSSPNTGELFF.

V usage is TRBV9 and J usage is TRBJ2-5, with 7 bases aligning to TRBD2. CDR1 SGDLS and CDR2 YYNGEE come from the germline V gene. Unmatched junction bases numbered 22, after V lost 10 bases and J lost 7 bases. This CDR3 is built from 16 residues. The CDR3 nucleotides are TGTGCCCCCAGGCCGGGGGAGGGCCCGAGTAAGGGGACCCAGTACTTC. It specifies CAPRPGEGPSKGTQYF. The whole variable domain, filled in from reference TRBV9 and TRBJ2-5, reads DSGVTQTPKHLITATGQRVTLRCSPRSGDLSVYWYQQSLDQGLQFLIQYYNGEERAKGNILERFSAQQFPDLHSELNLSSLELGDSALYFCAPRPGEGPSKGTQYFGPGTRLLVL.

The gene calls are TRBV30 and TRBJ1-2; the match to TRBD1 covers 8 bases. The CDR3 is 22 amino acids. Germline V gives CDR1 GTSNPN, CDR2 SVGIG (reference sequence). Trimming removed 1 base from V and 0 bases from J; junction bases left unmatched: 25. CDR3 loop: CAWSAPISPTGQVNRANYGYTF. The CDR3 nucleotides read TGTGCCTGGAGTGCCCCTATCTCTCCCACGGGACAGGTGAACCGCGCTAACTATGGCTACACCTTC.

This clone was counted between two and nine times. The CDR3 spells CASGARIYYEQYF. For the CDR3, the DNA is TGTGCCAGCGGGGCGCGGATATACTACGAGCAGTACTTC. The chain has TRBV6-1 and TRBJ2-7; TRBD1 might be the D (5 bases). There are 13 residues in the CDR3. CDR1 MNHNS and CDR2 SASEGT come from the germline V gene. The germline V and J ends were trimmed by 8 bases and 3 bases, with 14 bases remaining between them.

This chain connects TRBV11-3 to TRBJ2-1; 9 nucleotides align to TRBD2. Germline CDR1 SGHNT, CDR2 YENEEA. The CDR3 has 16 residues. Losses at the gene ends were 1 base for V and 4 bases for J; bases not matched to a gene: 5. The CDR3 reads CASSLGPRGGYNEQFF. The CDR3 nucleotides read TGTGCCAGCAGCTTAGGCCCGCGGGGGGGATACAATGAGCAGTTCTTC.

V gene TRBV14 combines with J gene TRBJ2-5; D is possibly TRBD1 (6 bases). Trimming pared 7 bases from V and 5 bases from J, leaving 17 bases between. CDR3 size: 14 residues. The germline CDR1 and CDR2 sequences are SGHDN and FVKESK. CDR3 nucleotides: TGTGCCAGCACCACGAGTCAGACAGGCGAGACCCAGTACTTC. Its translation is CASTTSQTGETQYF.

The V gene is TRBV2, the J gene TRBJ2-7; a possible D gene is TRBD2 (6 bases). Germline V gene data show CDR1 as SNHLY and CDR2 as FYNNEI. The CDR3 spans 12 residues. The germline V and J ends were trimmed by 8 bases and 4 bases, with 12 bases remaining between them. DNA of the CDR3: TGTGCCAGCGTCGGAGGGAGTTACGAGCAGTACTTC. It yields the protein CASVGGSYEQYF.

The chain is built from TRBV18 and TRBJ1-5, with 8 bases aligning to TRBD1. The CDR3 sequence is 15 residues long. Trimming cost V 2 bases and J 7 bases; bases outside gene matches: 7. The germline V gene has CDR1 KGHSH and CDR2 LQKENI. The CDR3 spells CASSPGQGENQPQHF. The CDR3 coding sequence is TGTGCCAGCTCACCAGGACAGGGAGAAAACCAGCCCCAGCATTTT.

V and J are TRBV13 and TRBJ1-2; the match to TRBD1 covers 7 bases. Trimming took 6 bases from V and 0 from J; bases not matched to a gene: 19. CDR3 length: 19 amino acids. Germline assignment: CDR1 PRHDT and CDR2 FYEKMQ (reference sequence). The CDR3: CASSSTGWGDRDANYGYTF. CDR3 sequence (DNA): TGTGCCAGCAGTTCCACCGGTTGGGGCGACAGGGATGCTAACTATGGCTACACCTTC.

The chain joins TRBV4-2 to TRBJ1-1; maybe TRBD1 (6 bases). Germline V lookup: CDR1 LGHNA, CDR2 YNFKEQ. There are 18 residues in the CDR3. V lost 0 bases to trimming and J lost 0 bases, with 17 bases between them. The CDR3 is CASSQDLPTGTLNTEAFF. CDR3 nucleotides: TGTGCCAGCAGCCAAGATCTTCCGACAGGAACATTGAACACTGAAGCTTTCTTT.

The CDR3 coding sequence is TGTGCCACCCACCCGGGACAGACCTTCTATGGCTACACCTTC. It specifies CATHPGQTFYGYTF. The chain joins TRBV27 to TRBJ1-2, with 7 positions matching TRBD1. V was pared by 10 bases and J by 4 bases, with 12 bases of the junction left unmatched. The CDR3 is 14 amino acids. CDR1 is MNHEY and CDR2 is SMNVEV in the germline V gene (reference sequence).

Written as DNA, the CDR3 is TGCGCCAGCAGCTTTCCGGGACAGGGGGCACACGAGCAGTACTTC. Encoded protein: CASSFPGQGAHEQYF. The rearrangement joins TRBV5-1 to TRBJ2-7; 12 bases are shared with TRBD1. The germline CDR1 and CDR2 sequences are SGHRS and YFSETQ. V shed 2 bases, J shed 5 bases, and the junction held 5 bases outside the gene matches. This CDR3 has 15 amino acids. Variable domain in full (rest from reference TRBV5-1 and TRBJ2-7): KAGVTQTPRYLIKTRGQQVTLSCSPISGHRSVSWYQQTPGQGLQFLFEYFSETQRNKGNFPGRFSGRQFSNSRSEMNVSTLELGDSALYLCASSFPGQGAHEQYFGPGTRLTVT.

V is TRBV9 and J is TRBJ2-7, with a tentative D call TRBD2 (6 bases). CDR1 and CDR2 (germline): SGDLS, YYNGEE. The germline V and J ends were trimmed by 7 bases and 7 bases, with 12 bases remaining between them. This CDR3 is 11 amino acids long. CDR3 protein: CASGLTSEQYF. The CDR3 DNA is TGTGCCAGCGGACTAACCAGTGAGCAGTACTTC. The full variable domain, rest sourced from reference TRBV9 and TRBJ2-7, is DSGVTQTPKHLITATGQRVTLRCSPRSGDLSVYWYQQSLDQGLQFLIQYYNGEERAKGNILERFSAQQFPDLHSELNLSSLELGDSALYFCASGLTSEQYFGPGTRLTVT.

The chain uses TRBV6-1 and TRBJ2-7; TRBD1 agrees at 7 bases. Per the germline V gene, CDR1 is MNHNS and CDR2 is SASEGT. The CDR3 loop spans 13 amino acids. J gave up 0 bases and V 6 bases, and 2 bases lay outside the gene matches. CDR3 sequence: CASRRDSSYEQYF. DNA for the CDR3: TGTGCCAGCAGACGGGACAGCTCCTACGAGCAGTACTTC.

This clone was counted between two and nine times. The chain employs TRBV29-1 and TRBJ1-1; D is ambiguous. V gave up 3 bases and J gave up 7 bases, with 12 bases separating them. The CDR3 length is 12 residues. Germline lookup yields CDR1 SQVTM and CDR2 ANQGSEA. CDR3 sequence (DNA): TGCAGCGTTGACCCCGCGGGATTTGAAGCTTTCTTT. The encoded protein is CSVDPAGFEAFF.

The chain uses TRBV19 and TRBJ1-2, with TRBD1 matching over 9 bases. The CDR3 runs 13 residues. Trimming removed 5 bases from V and 8 bases from J; junction bases left unmatched: 6. Germline lookup yields CDR1 LNHDA and CDR2 SQIVND (reference sequence). Here the CDR3 reads CASSLGQGVGYTF. Here the CDR3 DNA reads TGTGCCAGTAGTTTGGGACAGGGCGTGGGCTACACCTTC.

There are a few counts of this clone. The CDR3 spells CASSSDRSYEQYF. The CDR3 coding sequence is TGTGCCAGCAGCTCGGACAGGTCCTACGAGCAGTACTTC. The chain links TRBV5-4 to TRBJ2-7; 7 bases match TRBD1. Germline-derived CDR1 and CDR2 are SGHNT and YYREEE (reference sequence). The CDR3 has 13 residues. With 3 bases clipped from V and 1 base from J, the junction kept 1 base outside the gene matches.

This chain links TRBV5-1 with TRBJ2-3, with 7 bases that match TRBD2. The CDR3 has 16 amino acids. V trimming: 3 bases; J trimming: 1 base; junction bases outside the gene matches: 8. In germline, CDR1 is SGHRS, CDR2 YFSETQ. CDR3 sequence reads: CASSSYLREGTDTQYF. In nucleotides, the CDR3 is TGCGCCAGCAGCTCCTACCTCCGGGAGGGCACAGATACGCAGTATTTT.

V is TRBV13 and J is TRBJ2-1, with TRBD2 identical over 9 bases. CDR3 length: 16 amino acids. With V trimmed by 4 bases and J by 9 bases, 13 bases remained unmatched. In germline, CDR1 is PRHDT, CDR2 FYEKMQ (reference sequence). CDR3 in amino acids: CASSSARREGRGEQFF. CDR3 bases: TGTGCCAGCAGCTCCGCTAGGCGGGAGGGCCGGGGTGAGCAGTTCTTC.

A few counts support this clone. V gene TRBV5-1 combines with J gene TRBJ2-5; 12 bases fit TRBD1. The CDR3 consists of 17 residues. After removal of 1 base from V and 4 bases from J, the junction contained 8 bases not matched to a gene. Germline values: CDR1 SGHRS, CDR2 YFSETQ. CDR3 region: CASSLWLGQGAGETQYF. The CDR3, as DNA: TGCGCCAGCAGCTTGTGGCTGGGACAGGGGGCTGGAGAGACCCAGTACTTC.